This T cell receptor beta chain was found in a study of blood T cell repertoires in COVID-19 (dated by TCRdb to between 2020 and 2021). The study in broad terms: The collaborator samples originated in the United States, Italy and Spain and spanned the acute and convalescent phases of COVID-19. Sample metadata almost always included a de-identified subject ID, COVID-19 status, age in years and sex. Deeply sampled blood TCRbeta repertoires from subjects exposed to, actively infected with, or recovered from COVID-19 were included in the dataset. The samples were drawn from two sources: the first 160 participants of the ongoing ImmuneRACE study, and over 1,000 subjects contributed by 6 global collaborators. The repertoires were released in a freely available public database meant as a resource for research on the immune response to SARS-CoV-2. Where available, HLA class I and class II types were taken from metadata supplied by the sample provider and were not determined by assay-based typing. The prospective study material was composed of cDNA or gDNA derived from T cells, B-cell-depleted T cells, or PBMCs. Results and caveats for the whole study, not just this receptor: The amount of clinical and demographic metadata varied by source and participant and was provided uncurated.

TCRbeta CDR3 regions were amplified from genomic DNA by means of the immunoSEQ Assay, a bias-controlled multiplex PCR. Turning to the authors' computational methods: The number of nucleated cells in each sample was estimated by amplification of reference gene primers within the assay. Sequence reads were collapsed and filtered to measure the absolute abundance of every unique TCRbeta CDR3 rearrangement. Productive Simpson clonality was computed per sample as the square root of Simpson's diversity index over productive rearrangements. TCRdb obtained this table from immuneACCESS and retained in-frame rearrangements with V and J assigned. These tables miss some clones; where compared with another copy, unresolved V genes account for less than half of the shortfall, and the remainder is unexplained. V, J and clone size are those of that table, while D and trimming were read from the DNA. The sample table contains about 110,000 clones; only one count was recorded for 70% to 90% of them. In total, the top ten clones hold more than 4% of the sample.

Whole blood was collected in K2EDTA tubes by collaborating institutions according to the institutions' own protocols. Collaborator samples were shipped for TCRbeta analysis as frozen whole blood, isolated PBMCs, or DNA extracted from either sample type. With regard to this clone: Its antigen remains undetermined. No per-base quality is available; no much larger clone lies one base away.

The clonotype comes from a human donor in a cohort sampled during active COVID-19. Sequenced sample: peripheral blood.

Here is the DNA: TGTGCCAGCAGCCCAATAACAGGTCCTAGCAATCAGCCCCAGCATTTT. It encodes CASSPITGPSNQPQHF. Recombination connected TRBV7-2 to TRBJ1-5; TRBD1 is a weak D gene call, 5 bases matching. CDR1 and CDR2, looked up from the germline V gene, are SGHTA and FQGNSA. Including the terminal cysteine and phenylalanine, the CDR3 comprises 16 residues. The kept DNA is CDR3 alone, 48 bases in frame from the first base. V sheds 5 bases and J sheds 0 bases, leaving 14 bases between their ends.